The entry that follows covers one T cell receptor (beta chain) sequence. These data are taken from a study of OX40 agonist ivuxolimab in advanced cancers. Study background: Ivuxolimab, which is an agonistic anti-OX40 (CD134) antibody, was administered to the patients. Three patients, one with hepatocellular carcinoma and two with cutaneous melanoma, achieved partial responses.

TCRdb's table, derived via immunoSEQ multiplex PCR, lists solely in-frame clones and lacks some. Altogether more than 25,000 clones are present, around 84% being singletons, with the ten largest covering about 21%. This CDR3 has 13 residues. Germline values: CDR1 LNHDA, CDR2 SQIVND (reference sequence). V was shortened by 1 base and J by 8 bases, with 9 bases between the two germline ends. The chain employs TRBV19 and TRBJ2-1, with D perhaps TRBD2 (5 bases). This sample comprised CD4+ or CD8+ T cells sorted from blood, obtained in a trial of the OX40 agonist ivuxolimab. This sequence originates from an adult with an advanced solid tumor such as melanoma, head and neck, liver or kidney cancer. The CDR3 DNA sequence: TGTGCCAGTAGTATAGGTATCGGGGATGAGCAGTTCTTC. Translating gives CASSIGIGDEQFF.